This entry features one T cell receptor beta chain sequence. Its antigen is not identified. These data are taken from a study of shared clonotypes between healthy human individuals. Libraries were prepared by immunoSEQ multiplex PCR; TCRdb keeps only in-frame clonotypes and omits some of them. This table holds about a million clones, around three quarters found once. This CDR3 spans 15 amino acids. V lost 5 bases and J lost 8, with 19 bases in between. CDR1 SGHVS and CDR2 FNYEAQ come from the germline V gene. Findings and limits, study-wide: Sample collection involved blood only; tissue repertoires are likely different.

This sequence joins TRBV7-6 and TRBJ2-1; TRBD2 is a possible D gene (6 bases). The clonotype was recovered from a man in his late teens or twenties in good health. Some clones in this sample may be carry-over from other donors' samples. The source material was memory CD4+ T cells from PBMCs. Subset noted: CD45RA-negative fraction. CDR3 loop: CASSPSTTVADEQFF. CDR3 in DNA: TGTGCCAGCAGCCCGTCCACCACAGTAGCGGATGAGCAGTTCTTC.